These 32 T cell receptor beta chains came from one sample sequenced in a study of blood T cell repertoires in COVID-19. TCRdb's copy holds only in-frame clones and misses some; the assay was immunoSEQ multiplex PCR. The data contain about 160,000 clones, 85% of them seen just once; the ten biggest clones take up 3% to 3.5%. The sample comprised peripheral blood. The receptor source for this set is a human donor with acute or convalescent COVID-19. The donor label of this sample is uncertain.

The genes are TRBV19 and TRBJ2-2; D uncertain. The CDR3 runs 14 residues. The germline CDR1 and CDR2 sequences are LNHDA and SQIVND (reference sequence). V lost 5 bases, J lost 2 bases, and 9 bases lay in between. CDR3 DNA sequence: TGTGCCAGTAGTGAGGCTGATAACACCGGGGAGCTGTTTTTT. It is translated as CASSEADNTGELFF.

The chain uses TRBV6-2 or TRBV6-3 and TRBJ2-2; TRBD1 might be the D (6 bases). The germline V gene encodes CDR1 MNHEY and CDR2 SVGEGT. The CDR3 is made up of 15 amino acids. V was clipped by 6 bases and J by 4 bases, with 15 bases between them. Here the CDR3 reads CASSRTGSTTGELFF. DNA for the CDR3: TGTGCCAGCAGCCGTACAGGGAGCACCACCGGGGAGCTGTTTTTT.

The rearrangement links TRBV6-1 to TRBJ1-1; TRBD1 matches 9 bases. Looked up from germline, CDR1 is MNHNS and CDR2 is SASEGT. This CDR3 spans 15 amino acids. J was trimmed by 6 bases and V by 3 bases; bases with no gene match: 8. The DNA for the CDR3 is TGTGCCAGCAGTGATTACAGGGGGCGCAAGGCTGAAGCTTTCTTT. Its protein is CASSDYRGRKAEAFF.

This clone was recorded only once. The CDR3 loop reads CASSRRTDGYTF. CDR3 nucleotide sequence: TGTGCCAGCAGTAGACGGACAGATGGCTACACCTTC. The V gene is TRBV12-3 or TRBV12-4, the J gene TRBJ1-2, with D perhaps TRBD1 (6 bases). CDR3 size: 12 residues. V was shortened by 5 bases and J by 6 bases, with 10 bases between the two germline ends.

The rearrangement joins TRBV6-6 to TRBJ1-1, with D unclear. CDR3 length: 14 amino acids. Trimming cost V 4 bases and J 0 bases, with 9 bases left between them. Germline V gene data show CDR1 as MNHNY and CDR2 as SVGAGI (reference sequence). The CDR3 is CASSFNSMNTEAFF. For the CDR3, the DNA is TGTGCCAGCAGTTTCAACAGCATGAACACTGAAGCTTTCTTT.

This clone turned up a few times. Within the sample, other DNA sequences also encode this same CDR3. This rearrangement joins TRBV7-8 to TRBJ1-1; TRBD1 agrees at 8 bases. CDR3 length: 13 residues. V was clipped by 5 bases and J by 5 bases; unmatched bases: 4. The germline V gene encodes CDR1 SGHVS and CDR2 FQNEAQ. The CDR3 coding sequence is TGTGCCAGCAGCCTAACAGGGGGGACTGAAGCTTTCTTT. Translated: CASSLTGGTEAFF.

This clone was seen only a few times. V and J are TRBV25-1 and TRBJ1-2; D is uncertain. The germline gives CDR1 MGHDK, CDR2 SYGVNS. This CDR3 has 13 amino acids. The V gene lost 6 bases and the J gene lost 7 bases, with 15 bases spanning the gap. The CDR3: CASRASGGSGYTF. In nucleotides, the CDR3 is TGTGCCAGCAGGGCGAGCGGAGGTTCTGGCTACACCTTC.

The chain couples TRBV19 to TRBJ2-3; the D gene is possibly TRBD1 (5 bases). CDR3 size: 13 residues. Germline CDR1 LNHDA, CDR2 SQIVND (reference sequence). Between the trimmed V and J ends, which lost 6 bases and 4 bases, there was a span of 11 bases. CDR3 nucleotides: TGTGCCAGTAGCCTATCCAGGGCAGATACGCAGTATTTT. Translated, it gives CASSLSRADTQYF.

The rearrangement uses TRBV15 and TRBJ1-5, with unresolved D. Per germline, CDR1 LNHNV and CDR2 YYDKDF (reference sequence). Trimming cost V 4 bases and J 7 bases, with 17 bases left between them. There are 15 residues in the CDR3. The CDR3, as DNA: TGTGCCACCAGCAAACTGGAGGCAGGTTGGCAGCCCCAGCATTTT. Translating gives CATSKLEAGWQPQHF.

This rearrangement joins TRBV9 to TRBJ1-3; D gene ambiguous. There are 14 residues in the CDR3. Trimming took off 3 bases at V and 4 bases at J, with 11 bases between the two ends. Germline-derived CDR1 and CDR2 are SGDLS and YYNGEE. The CDR3 DNA is TGTGCCAGCAGCGCAACAAGTTCCGGAAACACCATATATTTT. It yields the protein CASSATSSGNTIYF.

The chain couples TRBV5-4 to TRBJ2-1; the D gene is possibly TRBD1 (6 bases). V shed 5 bases and J shed 5 bases, with 17 bases lying between them. The CDR3 sequence is 15 residues long. Germline V gene data show CDR1 as SGHNT and CDR2 as YYREEE (reference sequence). CDR3 nucleotide sequence: TGTGCCAGCAGTCCCCCCGGGACACCAGACAATGAGCAGTTCTTC. Translated: CASSPPGTPDNEQFF.

The chain links TRBV5-6 to TRBJ1-3; TRBD1 agrees at 9 bases. CDR1 and CDR2 from the germline V gene are SGHDT and YYEEEE. The CDR3 is 18 residues long. The V and J ends lost 3 bases and 3 bases, in that order; junction bases with no gene match: 13. The CDR3 coding sequence is TGTGCCAGCAGCTCCATATACAGGGGGCGAATAAGTGGAAACACCATATATTTT. Its protein product is CASSSIYRGRISGNTIYF.

V gene TRBV27 combines with J gene TRBJ2-1, with TRBD2 as a possible D gene (6 bases). V lost 5 bases and J lost 0, with 23 bases in between. The CDR3 is made up of 19 amino acids. From germline, CDR1 is MNHEY and CDR2 SMNVEV (reference sequence). CDR3 sequence: CASSGGFGASSVSYNEQFF. The CDR3 region has the DNA TGTGCCAGCAGTGGGGGGTTCGGGGCCAGTTCAGTCTCCTACAATGAGCAGTTCTTC.

This clone has a single count. V is TRBV30 and J is TRBJ1-4; the match to TRBD1 covers 12 bases. The germline V gene has CDR1 GTSNPN and CDR2 SVGIG (reference sequence). The ends lost 1 base at V and 7 bases at J; junction bases unmatched: 7. CDR3 length: 16 amino acids. CDR3 residues: CAWSEGQGAAGEKLFF. The CDR3 DNA is TGTGCCTGGAGTGAGGGACAGGGGGCGGCTGGTGAAAAACTGTTTTTT.

This rearrangement joins TRBV19 to TRBJ1-2; TRBD1 aligns across 7 bases. CDR3 length: 16 residues. With V trimmed by 4 bases and J by 4 bases, 12 bases remained unmatched. CDR1 is LNHDA, CDR2 SQIVND, per germline (reference sequence). This CDR3 reads CASSTYRDSGTYGYTF. The CDR3 DNA is TGTGCCAGTAGTACCTACCGGGACAGCGGCACCTATGGCTACACCTTC.

The J gene is TRBJ1-6, the V gene TRBV25-1; weak D call: TRBD1 (5 bases). Per germline, CDR1 MGHDK and CDR2 SYGVNS. The CDR3 consists of 15 residues. The V end lost 1 base, the J end lost 10 bases, and 14 bases lay between the germline ends. The DNA of the CDR3 is TGTGCCAGCAGTGAATTTGGCAGGGCGAAATCACCCCTCCACTTT. Its translation is CASSEFGRAKSPLHF.

This chain connects TRBV4-1 to TRBJ2-7; 8 positions agree with TRBD2. The CDR3 is 15 amino acids. The germline V gene has CDR1 MGHRA and CDR2 YSYEKL. V was clipped by 3 bases and J by 3 bases; unmatched bases: 7. In nucleotides, the CDR3 is TGCGCCAGCAGCCACATCGGGGGGGGCATCTACGAGCAGTACTTC. This encodes CASSHIGGGIYEQYF.

The rearrangement joins TRBV7-2 to TRBJ2-1; D perhaps matches TRBD2 (5 bases). Trimming shortened V by 1 base and J by 6 bases, and 16 bases separated the two germline ends. In germline, CDR1 is SGHTA, CDR2 FQGNSA. This CDR3 region has 16 residues. CDR3 residues: CASSLGGLAGGNEQFF. The DNA of the CDR3 is TGTGCCAGCAGCTTAGGTGGTTTGGCGGGTGGCAATGAGCAGTTCTTC. The full variable domain, completed using reference TRBV7-2 and TRBJ2-1, is GAGVSQSPSNKVTEKGKDVELRCDPISGHTALYWYRQSLGQGLEFLIYFQGNSAPDKSGLPSDRFSAERTGGSVSTLTIQRTQQEDSAVYLCASSLGGLAGGNEQFFGPGTRLTVL.

J is TRBJ1-1 and V is TRBV11-2, with D possibly being TRBD1 (5 bases). V was pared by 3 bases and J by 0 bases, with 11 bases between. The germline V gene has CDR1 SGHAT and CDR2 FQNNGV. This CDR3 spans 15 amino acids. The CDR3 DNA sequence: TGTGCCAGCAGCTTGCAGGGATCCGTGAACACTGAAGCTTTCTTT. Amino acids: CASSLQGSVNTEAFF.

The rearrangement uses TRBV29-1 and TRBJ1-2; D is perhaps TRBD1 (5 bases). Trimming took off 0 bases at V and 2 bases at J, with 7 bases between the two ends. CDR1 and CDR2 (germline): SQVTM, ANQGSEA. The CDR3 totals 13 residues. DNA of the CDR3: TGCAGCGTTGAAGATGGGGGGAACTATGGCTACACCTTC. Amino acids: CSVEDGGNYGYTF.

The chain uses TRBV9 and TRBJ1-2; D unclear. The germline V gene has CDR1 SGDLS and CDR2 YYNGEE. The CDR3 loop spans 15 amino acids. Trimming pared 4 bases from V and 4 bases from J, leaving 17 bases between. CDR3 nucleotides: TGTGCCAGCAGCCCCCAAGACGACATAATCTATGGCTACACCTTC. It specifies CASSPQDDIIYGYTF.

This chain links TRBV7-2 with TRBJ1-2; D is unresolved. Germline-derived CDR1 and CDR2 are SGHTA and FQGNSA. Trimming removed 3 bases at V and 7 bases at J, with 12 bases between. The CDR3 is made up of 13 amino acids. In DNA, the CDR3 is TGTGCCAGCAGCTTCGTTGACGGGGTTGGCTACACCTTC. Translated: CASSFVDGVGYTF.

V gene TRBV4-1 combines with J gene TRBJ1-2, with D tentatively TRBD1 (6 bases). This CDR3 has 15 residues. The V gene's germline CDR1 is MGHRA and CDR2 YSYEKL. V shed 0 bases and J shed 0 bases, with 8 bases lying between them. The CDR3, as DNA: TGCGCCAGCAGCCAAGAGGACAGCGCTAACTATGGCTACACCTTC. Residues: CASSQEDSANYGYTF.

The V and J genes are TRBV29-1 and TRBJ2-5; 8 bases match TRBD2. The ends lost 6 bases at V and 5 bases at J; junction bases unmatched: 8. The CDR3 extends over 13 amino acids. Per the germline V gene, CDR1 is SQVTM and CDR2 is ANQGSEA. Here the CDR3 DNA reads TGCAGCGTGCCGCGGGGGGTTAGGGAGACCCAGTACTTC. Translating gives CSVPRGVRETQYF. The full variable domain, with the rest looked up from reference TRBV29-1 and TRBJ2-5, is SAVISQKPSRDICQRGTSLTIQCQVDSQVTMMFWYRQQPGQSLTLIATANQGSEATYESGFVIDKFPISRPNLTFSTLTVSNMSPEDSSIYLCSVPRGVRETQYFGPGTRLLVL.

The chain employs TRBV10-2 and TRBJ2-2, with 7 bases aligning to TRBD1. CDR3 size: 16 residues. Germline V lookup: CDR1 WSHSY, CDR2 SAAADI. V trimming: 5 bases; J trimming: 4 bases; junction bases outside the gene matches: 10. CDR3 nucleotide sequence: TGCGCCAGCAGTTATGGGACAGTTCGGATCACCGGGGAGCTGTTTTTT. It yields the protein CASSYGTVRITGELFF.

V usage is TRBV5-1 and J usage is TRBJ1-2, with D perhaps TRBD1 (6 bases). The CDR3 runs 14 residues. Germline CDR1 reads SGHRS; CDR2 reads YFSETQ. Deletions cut 3 bases from V and 7 bases from J, with 16 bases between. The CDR3 DNA reads as TGCGCCAGCAGCTCGTCAGCAGGGGCCCCTGGCTACACCTTC. Protein product: CASSSSAGAPGYTF. Combining the CDR3 with reference TRBV5-1 and TRBJ1-2 gives the whole variable domain KAGVTQTPRYLIKTRGQQVTLSCSPISGHRSVSWYQQTPGQGLQFLFEYFSETQRNKGNFPGRFSGRQFSNSRSEMNVSTLELGDSALYLCASSSSAGAPGYTFGSGTRLTVV.

The chain employs TRBV3-1 (or the pseudogene TRBV3-2) and TRBJ1-1, with a weak D call TRBD1 (5 bases). Trimming pared 2 bases from V and 2 bases from J, leaving 6 bases between. This CDR3 is built from 13 residues. Germline V gene lookup returns CDR1 LGHDT and CDR2 YNNKEL (reference sequence). CDR3 coding DNA: TGTGCCAGCAGCCAACAGGGCAACACTGAAGCTTTCTTT. Translated, it gives CASSQQGNTEAFF.

This clone appeared once. V is TRBV7-2 and J is TRBJ1-3; D not resolved. The CDR3 totals 14 residues. The germline CDR1 and CDR2 sequences are SGHTA and FQGNSA. V dropped 4 bases and J dropped 0 bases, with 7 bases sitting between them. In nucleotides, the CDR3 is TGTGCCAGCAGCTCCGGGATCTCTGGAAACACCATATATTTT. Protein: CASSSGISGNTIYF.

CDR3 coding DNA: TGTGCCAGCAGCCAAGGCGGCACCCTTGCAACTAATGAAAAACTGTTTTTT. Translating gives CASSQGGTLATNEKLFF. The gene calls are TRBV4-2 and TRBJ1-4; D is unresolved. The germline V and J ends were trimmed by 1 base and 0 bases, with 12 bases remaining between them. The CDR3 consists of 17 residues. CDR1 and CDR2 (germline): LGHNA, YNFKEQ.

The chain couples TRBV7-3 to TRBJ2-3, with 13 bases identical to TRBD2. Per germline, CDR1 SGHTA and CDR2 FQGTGA. CDR3 length: 18 amino acids. Trimming cost V 4 bases and J 1 base; bases outside gene matches: 8. CDR3 coding DNA: TGTGCCAGCAGCTCCGGGACTAGCGGGGCCCGACGCACAGATACGCAGTATTTT. It encodes CASSSGTSGARRTDTQYF.

CDR3 nucleotides: TGTGCCACGGAGGACACCGGGGAGCTGTTTTTT. This sequence encodes CATEDTGELFF. The V gene is TRBV6-5, the J gene TRBJ2-2, with a possible D match to TRBD2 (5 bases). CDR1 MNHEY and CDR2 SVGAGI come from the germline V gene. V lost 10 bases and J lost 3, with 6 bases in between. The CDR3 spans 11 residues.

This chain joins TRBV27 and TRBJ2-7; tentative D call: TRBD1 (6 bases). The CDR3 spans 13 residues. CDR1 and CDR2 (germline): MNHEY, SMNVEV (reference sequence). Trimming pared 5 bases from V and 7 bases from J, leaving 15 bases between. CDR3 protein: CASSPPRGSEQYF. CDR3 DNA: TGTGCCAGCAGTCCTCCGAGGGGGTCTGAGCAGTACTTC.